The clone carrying this T cell receptor (beta chain) was counted many times. Its target is not known. TCR beta CDR3 regions were amplified from RNA. The TCR CDR3 was amplified in a first-round RT-PCR using the HTBI primer set. TCRdb redid the calling of the multiplex PCR reads with MiXCR, one entry per CDR3 protein. The sample contains more than 350,000 distinct CDR3 sequences, 15% of which appear only once. The data are from a study of T cells in Graves' hyperthyroidism and ophthalmopathy. General observations from the study: Ophthalmopathy got predicted by the model a median about 6.7 months before its onset. Most thyroid clonotypes expanded above 0.001 were also detected in blood. Separating ophthalmopathy from stable hyperthyroidism was achieved by a 13 V-J model.

Germline CDR1 and CDR2: MDHEN and SYDVKM. The CDR3 length is 13 residues. V was clipped by 10 bases and J by 1 base, with 13 bases between them. Material for sequencing was blood. J is TRBJ1-1 and V is TRBV28, with TRBD1 as a possible D gene (6 bases). This TCR was recovered from a woman in her 30s with Graves' hyperthyroidism. The CDR3 region is CATRTAKNTEAFF. For the CDR3, the DNA is TGTGCCACGAGGACAGCGAAGAACACTGAAGCTTTCTTT.